This T cell receptor (beta chain) was profiled in a study of T cell changes during pregnancy in multiple sclerosis. There are 13 residues in the CDR3. CDR1 SGHRS and CDR2 YFSETQ come from the germline V gene. J was trimmed by 2 bases and V by 7 bases; bases with no gene match: 3. Only in-frame clones appear in the TCRdb table, and some are missing; sequencing was by immunoSEQ multiplex PCR. The table lists 15,000 or so clones, about 92% of them singletons, with about 3% in the top ten. The chain recombines TRBV5-1 with TRBJ1-2, with 9 bases lining up with TRBD1. Sequenced here: peripheral blood, sampled in the second trimester of pregnancy. The origin of this receptor is a female donor in good health, enrolled as a control in a pregnancy study. CDR3 loop: CASRQGVNYGYTF. CDR3 DNA sequence: TGCGCCAGCCGACAGGGGGTGAACTATGGCTACACCTTC.